The present entry profiles one T cell receptor (beta chain) with its context. This entry comes from a study of patients and donors after allogeneic stem cell transplantation. This CDR3 comprises 15 residues. With 5 bases clipped from V and 4 bases from J, the junction kept 5 bases outside the gene matches. Germline V lookup: CDR1 SGHTA, CDR2 FQGTGA. TCRdb ran MiXCR on the RT-PCR reads and lists one entry per CDR3 protein. The sample gives about 160,000 distinct CDR3 sequences, approximately 40% of which show up once; 40% to 55% is in the top ten. The sequencing input was blood, either unsorted or a sorted T cell fraction (not recorded which). This clonotype was obtained from a human donor who was either an allogeneic HSCT recipient or a stem cell or donor lymphocyte infusion donor (not recorded which). It is not recorded whose cells these are; they may come from a transplant donor. This sequence joins TRBV7-3 and TRBJ2-1; the match to TRBD2 covers 10 bases. The CDR3 region is CASSTGTSEYNEQFF. Written as DNA, the CDR3 is TGTGCCAGCAGCACCGGGACTAGCGAGTACAATGAGCAGTTCTTC.